Shown below are 21 T cell receptor beta chains from a single sample sequenced in a study of cytotoxic CD8 clonotypes in ibrutinib-treated CLL. Here immunoSEQ multiplex PCR was the method, and the copy in TCRdb shows in-frame clones only, minus some. The repertoire consists of about 200,000 clones, with more than 70% occurring once and the leading ten covering about an eighth. The source was PBMCs, collected after 12 months of ibrutinib treatment. Every receptor here comes from a human donor with chronic lymphocytic leukemia.

CDR3 nucleotide sequence: TGTGCCATCAGTGGACCTTCCTACAATGAGCAGTTCTTC. It encodes CAISGPSYNEQFF. J is TRBJ2-1 and V is TRBV10-3, with D unresolved. The CDR3 is 13 residues long. Germline lookup yields CDR1 ENHRY and CDR2 SYGVKD. V lost 4 bases, J lost 1 base, and 5 bases lay in between.

Only one count was recorded for this clone. The V call is TRBV30, the J call TRBJ1-2, with a weak D call TRBD1 (6 bases). The CDR3 length is 15 residues. V dropped 3 bases and J dropped 4 bases, with 18 bases sitting between them. The V gene's germline CDR1 is GTSNPN and CDR2 SVGIG (reference sequence). The CDR3 spells CAWRAVQGRGYGYTF. CDR3 DNA: TGTGCCTGGAGGGCGGTACAGGGCAGAGGCTATGGCTACACCTTC.

This chain connects TRBV7-9 to TRBJ1-1; D might be TRBD1 (5 bases). Germline CDR1 SEHNR, CDR2 FQNEAQ (reference sequence). The length of the CDR3 is 13 residues. Trimming removed 5 bases at V and 10 bases at J, with 17 bases between. The chain's CDR3 is CASSPLGREPAFF. The DNA of the CDR3 is TGTGCCAGCAGCCCCCTTGGCAGGGAACCAGCTTTCTTT.

This clone was picked up a small number of times. The chain recombines TRBV30 with TRBJ1-2; TRBD1 agrees at 8 bases. Germline loops: CDR1 GTSNPN, CDR2 SVGIG (reference sequence). With V trimmed by 2 bases and J by 8 bases, 7 bases remained unmatched. The CDR3 contains 13 residues. CDR3 in amino acids: CAWSRDRPRGYTF. CDR3 bases: TGTGCCTGGAGTAGGGACAGGCCCCGGGGCTACACCTTC.

The gene calls are TRBV6-5 and TRBJ1-2; 9 positions agree with TRBD1. The germline V gene encodes CDR1 MNHEY and CDR2 SVGAGI. There are 15 residues in the CDR3. J gave up 7 bases and V 1 base, and 7 bases lay outside the gene matches. This chain's CDR3 is CASSYLGQGSSGYTF. The CDR3 DNA sequence: TGTGCCAGCAGTTACTTAGGACAGGGGTCTTCTGGCTACACCTTC.

In the case of this clone: One base away lies a much larger clone, so this may be a sequencing read error. The sample contains more than one DNA sequence encoding this CDR3. The CDR3 reads CSARSYEQYF. For the CDR3, the DNA is TGCAGTGCTCGGTCCTACGAGCAGTACTTC. The rearrangement joins TRBV20-1 to TRBJ2-7; no clear D. CDR1 DFQATT and CDR2 SNEGSKA come from the germline V gene (reference sequence). Trimming shortened V by 5 bases and J by 1 base, and 3 bases separated the two germline ends. CDR3 length: 10 residues.

The chain combines TRBV5-1 with TRBJ2-4, with TRBD2 matching over 9 bases. The germline V gene encodes CDR1 SGHRS and CDR2 YFSETQ. Losses at the gene ends were 3 bases for V and 8 bases for J; bases not matched to a gene: 3. The CDR3 contains 13 residues. The CDR3 coding sequence is TGCGCCAGCAGCTCCCCTAGCGGGGACATTCAGTACTTC. As protein: CASSSPSGDIQYF. Filled out from reference TRBV5-1 and TRBJ2-4, the complete variable domain reads KAGVTQTPRYLIKTRGQQVTLSCSPISGHRSVSWYQQTPGQGLQFLFEYFSETQRNKGNFPGRFSGRQFSNSRSEMNVSTLELGDSALYLCASSSPSGDIQYFGAGTRLSVL.

J is TRBJ1-1 and V is TRBV15; a possible D gene is TRBD1 (6 bases). Trimming took off 1 base at V and 1 base at J, with 7 bases between the two ends. The V gene's germline CDR1 is LNHNV and CDR2 YYDKDF (reference sequence). This CDR3 has 14 residues. As DNA, the CDR3 is TGTGCCACCAGCAGAGCGACAGGGAACACTGAAGCTTTCTTT. Translation: CATSRATGNTEAFF.

The CDR3 sequence is CAWSLKEGASYEQYF. CDR3 in DNA: TGTGCCTGGAGCCTTAAGGAGGGGGCTTCCTACGAGCAGTACTTC. The rearrangement links TRBV30 to TRBJ2-7, with D tentatively TRBD1 (7 bases). The germline V gene has CDR1 GTSNPN and CDR2 SVGIG (reference sequence). The V and J ends lost 3 bases and 1 base respectively, with 16 bases between them. There are 15 residues in the CDR3. The whole variable domain, filled in from reference TRBV30 and TRBJ2-7, reads SQTIHQWPATLVQPVGSPLSLECTVEGTSNPNLYWYRQAAGRGLQLLFYSVGIGQISSEVPQNLSASRPQDRQFILSSKKLLLSDSGFYLCAWSLKEGASYEQYFGPGTRLTVT.

V is TRBV30 and J is TRBJ1-6; D is uncertain. CDR1 GTSNPN and CDR2 SVGIG come from the germline V gene (reference sequence). The CDR3 has 12 amino acids. Trimming shortened V by 0 bases and J by 12 bases, and 9 bases separated the two germline ends. The CDR3 loop is CAWSVFRRPLHF. The DNA of the CDR3 is TGTGCCTGGAGTGTGTTTAGGCGACCCCTCCACTTT.

The rearrangement uses TRBV7-8 and TRBJ2-1, with D maybe TRBD2 (7 bases). Trimming cost V 5 bases and J 9 bases, with 20 bases left between them. Germline values: CDR1 SGHVS, CDR2 FQNEAQ. This CDR3 comprises 15 residues. As DNA, the CDR3 is TGTGCCAGCAGCGTCGGGGGGCTAGCGAATCGTGAGCAGTTCTTC. Amino acid sequence: CASSVGGLANREQFF.

The chain carries TRBV29-1 and TRBJ2-2; 9 nucleotides align to TRBD2. Trimming took 5 bases from V and 5 from J; bases not matched to a gene: 9. The CDR3 contains 15 residues. Germline CDR1 and CDR2: SQVTM and ANQGSEA. CDR3 region: CSVCLAGPVTGELFF. The CDR3 region has the DNA TGCAGCGTTTGCCTAGCGGGGCCGGTTACCGGGGAGCTGTTTTTT.

The rearrangement joins TRBV5-6 to TRBJ1-5; D call uncertain. The CDR3 loop spans 12 amino acids. The V end was cut by 0 bases, the J end by 6 bases, with 4 bases between. Germline CDR1 and CDR2: SGHDT and YYEEEE. Here the CDR3 DNA reads TGTGCCAGCAGCTTGGGGTTTCAGCCCCAGCATTTT. It encodes CASSLGFQPQHF. Drawing the rest from reference TRBV5-6 and TRBJ1-5, the complete variable domain is DAGVTQSPTHLIKTRGQQVTLRCSPKSGHDTVSWYQQALGQGPQFIFQYYEEEERQRGNFPDRFSGHQFPNYSSELNVNALLLGDSALYLCASSLGFQPQHFGDGTRLSIL.

The chain uses TRBV27 and TRBJ2-5; a weak D match, TRBD2 (5 bases). This CDR3 spans 13 amino acids. Germline lookup yields CDR1 MNHEY and CDR2 SMNVEV (reference sequence). Trimming left V 6 bases short and J 2 bases short, with 10 bases between. As DNA, the CDR3 is TGTGCCAGCAGGCCCAGCGGTCAAGAGACCCAGTACTTC. Translation gives CASRPSGQETQYF.

This clone was seen just once. V and J are TRBV7-9 and TRBJ1-1; D remains ambiguous. Trimming pared 5 bases from V and 7 bases from J, leaving 8 bases between. The CDR3 runs 11 residues. In germline, CDR1 is SEHNR, CDR2 FQNEAQ (reference sequence). The CDR3 bases are TGTGCCAGCAGCATCTCTTTTGAAGCTTTCTTT. It codes for CASSISFEAFF.

The J gene is TRBJ2-2, the V gene TRBV19, with a tentative D call TRBD1 (6 bases). Trimming cost V 7 bases and J 0 bases, with 9 bases left between them. From germline, CDR1 is LNHDA and CDR2 SQIVND (reference sequence). This CDR3 has 14 amino acids. CDR3 protein: CASIPGANTGELFF. The DNA of the CDR3 is TGTGCCAGTATACCAGGGGCGAACACCGGGGAGCTGTTTTTT.

This chain uses TRBV15 with TRBJ2-3; 10 bases map to TRBD1. The CDR3 loop spans 16 amino acids. The germline gives CDR1 LNHNV, CDR2 YYDKDF (reference sequence). Germline trimming cut 0 bases from V and 3 bases from J; bases unmatched to any gene: 3. The CDR3 loop reads CATSRDRGQGTDTQYF. The CDR3 DNA reads TGTGCCACCAGCAGAGATCGGGGACAGGGGACAGATACGCAGTATTTT.

V gene TRBV27 combines with J gene TRBJ2-1, with 11 bases that match TRBD2. CDR3 length equals 17 residues. The J segment lost 10 bases and the V segment lost 3 bases, leaving 14 bases of the junction unmatched. From germline, CDR1 is MNHEY and CDR2 SMNVEV (reference sequence). Here the CDR3 reads CASSFLNTRRLAGEQFF. As DNA, the CDR3 is TGTGCCAGCAGTTTTCTGAATACTCGCCGACTAGCGGGAGAGCAGTTCTTC.

This clone was found once. The chain recombines TRBV29-1 with TRBJ2-7; no clear D. The CDR3 extends over 13 amino acids. Per the germline V gene, CDR1 is SQVTM and CDR2 is ANQGSEA. Deletions cut 3 bases from V and 2 bases from J, with 11 bases between. The CDR3 sequence: CSVEGGRPYEQYF. In nucleotides, the CDR3 is TGCAGCGTTGAGGGTGGCAGACCCTACGAGCAGTACTTC.

The chain joins TRBV27 to TRBJ2-6; D call uncertain. V was cut by 3 bases and J by 3 bases, with 6 bases left in between. Germline loops: CDR1 MNHEY, CDR2 SMNVEV (reference sequence). The CDR3 is 14 amino acids. The CDR3 DNA reads TGTGCCAGCAGTTTGGTGGGTGGGGCCAACGTCCTGACTTTC. Translation: CASSLVGGANVLTF.

The chain links TRBV6-1 to TRBJ2-1; D is possibly TRBD2 (5 bases). The CDR3 extends over 11 amino acids. Looked up from germline, CDR1 is MNHNS and CDR2 is SASEGT. Trimming pared 6 bases from V and 9 bases from J, leaving 9 bases between. Written as DNA, the CDR3 is TGTGCCAGCAGGGAGGCGAGTGAGCAGTTCTTC. It is translated as CASREASEQFF.